Listed here are 31 T cell receptor beta chains from one sample, sequenced in a study of cytomegalovirus exposure and HLA in healthy donors. PCR employed 60 Vbeta and 13 Jbeta primers. Repertoires were generated with immunoSEQ multiplex PCR, while TCRdb's copy carries only in-frame clones and drops some. The sample includes roughly 70,000 clones, around 74% of them seen just once. Sequenced: PBMCs. The receptors originated from a human donor in good health.

The V gene is TRBV7-6, the J gene TRBJ2-3; 13 bases agree with TRBD2. This CDR3 contains 16 residues. CDR1 and CDR2 from the germline V gene are SGHVS and FNYEAQ. V shed 1 base, J shed 6 bases, and the junction held 4 bases outside the gene matches. CDR3 loop: CASSLDGLAGVDTQYF. In DNA, the CDR3 is TGTGCCAGCAGCTTAGATGGACTAGCGGGAGTTGATACGCAGTATTTT.

The chain recombines TRBV7-9 with TRBJ2-5, with TRBD1 identical over 7 bases. The CDR3 is 12 residues long. Trimming cost V 6 bases and J 4 bases; bases outside gene matches: 2. Germline V gene lookup returns CDR1 SEHNR and CDR2 FQNEAQ (reference sequence). This chain's CDR3 is CASSRTGETQYF. CDR3 nucleotide sequence: TGTGCCAGCAGTAGGACAGGAGAGACCCAGTACTTC.

The chain joins TRBV6-9 to TRBJ1-5, with TRBD1 matching 8 bases. The CDR3 is 17 amino acids. Unmatched junction bases numbered 8, after V lost 2 bases and J lost 2 bases. The V gene's germline CDR1 is MNHGY and CDR2 SVAAGI. CDR3 loop: CASSYRPGGICNQPQHF. The CDR3 DNA reads as TGTGCCAGCAGTTATAGGCCAGGGGGCATATGCAATCAGCCCCAGCATTTT.

CDR3 nucleotide sequence: TGTGCCTGCCCCTCCGATGTTAGCGGGAGAAGGGGCTACAATGAGCAGTTCTTC. This sequence encodes CACPSDVSGRRGYNEQFF. The chain links TRBV30 to TRBJ2-1, with 9 bases aligning to TRBD2. The CDR3 runs 18 residues. The V segment lost 6 bases and the J segment 3 bases; nucleotides outside the gene matches: 18. Per germline, CDR1 GTSNPN and CDR2 SVGIG (reference sequence).

This chain connects TRBV9 to TRBJ1-4; 7 positions match TRBD1. Germline CDR1 SGDLS, CDR2 YYNGEE. CDR3 length: 12 residues. V trimming: 3 bases; J trimming: 14 bases; junction bases outside the gene matches: 7. The CDR3 protein is CASSGITGVLFF. CDR3 nucleotide sequence: TGTGCCAGCAGCGGGATCACAGGGGTTCTGTTTTTT.

J is TRBJ2-7 and V is TRBV5-1, with 7 bases matching TRBD1. Germline-derived CDR1 and CDR2 are SGHRS and YFSETQ. V lost 3 bases to trimming and J lost 0 bases; unmatched junction nucleotides: 6. This CDR3 region has 15 residues. The CDR3 region is CASSSGTESSYEQYF. CDR3 DNA sequence: TGCGCCAGCAGCTCCGGGACAGAGAGCTCCTACGAGCAGTACTTC. The whole variable domain, filled in from reference TRBV5-1 and TRBJ2-7, reads KAGVTQTPRYLIKTRGQQVTLSCSPISGHRSVSWYQQTPGQGLQFLFEYFSETQRNKGNFPGRFSGRQFSNSRSEMNVSTLELGDSALYLCASSSGTESSYEQYFGPGTRLTVT.

This chain joins TRBV27 and TRBJ1-5; 10 bases fit TRBD1. The CDR3 runs to 16 residues. The germline V gene has CDR1 MNHEY and CDR2 SMNVEV (reference sequence). Unmatched junction bases numbered 11, after V lost 6 bases and J lost 6 bases. In DNA form, the CDR3 reads TGTGCCAGCAGCCCCGGGACAGGGGTTGTCAGTCAGCCCCAGCATTTT. Translation gives CASSPGTGVVSQPQHF.

The table lists this clone with a few counts. The chain employs TRBV15 and TRBJ2-3; 11 bases match TRBD1. V gave up 1 base and J gave up 3 bases; unmatched junction bases: 3. CDR1 and CDR2 from the germline V gene are LNHNV and YYDKDF (reference sequence). The CDR3 runs 16 residues. CDR3 region: CATSRAGTGGTDTQYF. CDR3 sequence (DNA): TGTGCCACCAGCAGAGCGGGGACAGGGGGAACAGATACGCAGTATTTT.

The rearrangement uses TRBV5-1 and TRBJ2-7; TRBD2 matches at 9 bases. The J segment lost 4 bases and the V segment lost 0 bases, leaving 2 bases of the junction unmatched. Germline CDR1 and CDR2: SGHRS and YFSETQ. The CDR3 is 14 residues long. CDR3 bases: TGCGCCAGCAGCTTGGGCGGGGGGGATTACGAGCAGTACTTC. This encodes CASSLGGGDYEQYF.

The rearrangement uses TRBV27 and TRBJ1-3; TRBD1 matches 9 bases. With 5 bases clipped from V and 4 bases from J, the junction kept 9 bases outside the gene matches. CDR3 length: 16 amino acids. Germline V CDR1 and CDR2: MNHEY, SMNVEV (reference sequence). The CDR3 nucleotides read TGTGCCAGCAGTCCAGCCGGGACAGGGCCCGGAAACACCATATATTTT. Protein product: CASSPAGTGPGNTIYF.

The genes are TRBV4-1 and TRBJ2-2; 15 nucleotides match TRBD2. After removal of 4 bases from V and 9 bases from J, the junction contained 6 bases not matched to a gene. Germline V lookup: CDR1 MGHRA, CDR2 YSYEKL. The CDR3 spans 16 residues. The CDR3 nucleotides are TGCGCCAGCAGCCGCGGACTAGCGGGGGGGGTCAGGGAGCTGTTTTTT. Translating it yields CASSRGLAGGVRELFF.

V and J are TRBV5-1 and TRBJ2-7, with D possibly TRBD1 on 7 matching bases. Germline CDR1 and CDR2: SGHRS and YFSETQ. This CDR3 has 14 amino acids. The germline V and J ends were trimmed by 0 bases and 5 bases, with 12 bases remaining between them. The CDR3 spells CASSLDRGGDEQYF. CDR3 nucleotide sequence: TGCGCCAGCAGCTTGGACAGGGGAGGCGACGAGCAGTACTTC.

Concerning this clone itself: Germline is not matched at one junction end, which may reflect a read error. The V call is TRBV7-9, the J call TRBJ2-1; TRBD2 agrees at 11 bases. This CDR3 is 17 amino acids long. The V gene's germline CDR1 is SEHNR and CDR2 FQNEAQ (reference sequence). The CDR3 sequence: CSSSLGSGRVEYNEQFF. The CDR3 region has the DNA TGTTCCAGCAGCTTAGGTAGCGGGAGGGTGGAGTACAATGAGCAGTTCTTC.

The genes are TRBV5-1 and TRBJ1-1, with D possibly TRBD1 on 5 matching bases. The CDR3 is made up of 14 amino acids. The germline V gene encodes CDR1 SGHRS and CDR2 YFSETQ. Deletions cut 6 bases from V and 5 bases from J, with 17 bases between. The CDR3: CASTRLAEGTEAFF. As DNA, the CDR3 is TGCGCCAGCACGAGATTGGCGGAGGGGACTGAAGCTTTCTTT.

The CDR3 DNA reads TGCGCCAGCAGCCCCGGGGGGCAGAATCAGCCCCAGCATTTT. Its protein product is CASSPGGQNQPQHF. The chain links TRBV5-1 to TRBJ1-5; maybe TRBD1 (6 bases). CDR3 length: 14 residues. Germline CDR1 reads SGHRS; CDR2 reads YFSETQ. V was cut by 4 bases and J by 4 bases, with 12 bases left in between. The whole variable domain, filled in from reference TRBV5-1 and TRBJ1-5, reads KAGVTQTPRYLIKTRGQQVTLSCSPISGHRSVSWYQQTPGQGLQFLFEYFSETQRNKGNFPGRFSGRQFSNSRSEMNVSTLELGDSALYLCASSPGGQNQPQHFGDGTRLSIL.

This rearrangement joins TRBV4-1 to TRBJ1-1; 9 bases are shared with TRBD1. V lost 0 bases and J lost 4; bases outside the gene matches: 6. The germline V gene has CDR1 MGHRA and CDR2 YSYEKL. This CDR3 comprises 16 residues. CDR3 protein: CASSQDRTGASTEAFF. The CDR3 nucleotides read TGCGCCAGCAGCCAAGATCGGACAGGGGCCTCCACTGAAGCTTTCTTT.

The chain employs TRBV7-8 and TRBJ1-4; D is uncertain. Germline lookup yields CDR1 SGHVS and CDR2 FQNEAQ. Trimming took 1 base from V and 7 from J, leaving 13 bases between them. The CDR3 has 15 amino acids. CDR3 nucleotides: TGTGCCAGCAGCTTAGGACCTCGACGAGGTGAAAAACTGTTTTTT. This gives the protein CASSLGPRRGEKLFF.

The gene calls are TRBV27 and TRBJ1-4; D is unresolved. Germline loops: CDR1 MNHEY, CDR2 SMNVEV (reference sequence). The ends were cut back, 4 bases at V and 8 bases at J, with 11 bases in the middle. This CDR3 spans 13 amino acids. CDR3 nucleotide sequence: TGTGCCAGCAGTTATGAGGGAAGGGAAAAACTGTTTTTT. It is translated as CASSYEGREKLFF.

The chain carries TRBV5-1 and TRBJ2-7, with TRBD2 identical over 16 bases. Per the germline V gene, CDR1 is SGHRS and CDR2 is YFSETQ. V lost 1 base to trimming and J lost 2 bases; unmatched junction nucleotides: 9. The CDR3 is made up of 19 amino acids. CDR3 region: CASSLYPPGLAGGPYEQYF. CDR3 nucleotides: TGCGCCAGCAGCTTGTATCCTCCGGGACTAGCGGGAGGGCCCTACGAGCAGTACTTC.

V gene TRBV9 combines with J gene TRBJ1-4; D gene uncertain. The length of the CDR3 is 14 residues. Deletions cut 0 bases from V and 6 bases from J, with 9 bases between. Germline assignment: CDR1 SGDLS and CDR2 YYNGEE. The CDR3 bases are TGTGCCAGCAGCGTAGCTGGGGAGGATGAAAAACTGTTTTTT. Translating gives CASSVAGEDEKLFF.

The V and J genes are TRBV5-1 and TRBJ2-3, with 7 bases that match TRBD2. The trim removed 4 bases at V and 5 bases at J, leaving 10 bases unmatched. This CDR3 has 15 residues. From germline, CDR1 is SGHRS and CDR2 YFSETQ. In DNA form, the CDR3 reads TGCGCCAGCAGCATTTCAGCGGGAATTGGAGATACGCAGTATTTT. Translated: CASSISAGIGDTQYF.

The J gene is TRBJ2-3, the V gene TRBV27, with TRBD1 as a possible D gene (5 bases). Germline CDR1 MNHEY, CDR2 SMNVEV (reference sequence). The CDR3 consists of 16 residues. V was pared by 6 bases and J by 2 bases, with 18 bases between. The CDR3 sequence is CASSPTDKRYTDTQYF. CDR3 DNA sequence: TGTGCCAGCAGCCCGACGGACAAACGCTACACAGATACGCAGTATTTT.

The CDR3 DNA reads TGTGCCAGCAAGTCCGAGCGGGCAAATGAAAAACTGTTTTTT. Its translation is CASKSERANEKLFF. J is TRBJ1-4 and V is TRBV7-9; D unclear. This CDR3 contains 14 residues. Per the germline V gene, CDR1 is SEHNR and CDR2 is FQNEAQ (reference sequence). Trimming pared 7 bases from V and 5 bases from J, leaving 14 bases between.

The chain has TRBV5-1 and TRBJ1-3; 8 bases align to TRBD1. Trimming cost V 4 bases and J 4 bases; bases outside gene matches: 4. This CDR3 spans 14 amino acids. Germline CDR1 and CDR2: SGHRS and YFSETQ. CDR3 residues: CASSRTGPGNTIYF. Here the CDR3 DNA reads TGCGCCAGCAGCCGGACAGGGCCCGGAAACACCATATATTTT.

The chain uses TRBV6-1 and TRBJ1-2; D is undetermined. CDR1 and CDR2 from the germline V gene are MNHNS and SASEGT. The CDR3 runs to 12 residues. V was pared by 1 base and J by 4 bases, with 4 bases between. The CDR3: CASSEDGYGYTF. The CDR3 coding sequence is TGTGCCAGCAGTGAAGACGGCTATGGCTACACCTTC.

The V gene is TRBV13, the J gene TRBJ2-7, with 13 bases that match TRBD2. Per the germline V gene, CDR1 is PRHDT and CDR2 is FYEKMQ (reference sequence). The J segment lost 7 bases and the V segment lost 5 bases, leaving 8 bases of the junction unmatched. This CDR3 is built from 15 residues. DNA of the CDR3: TGTGCCAGCAGCGACAGGACTAGCGGGAGAAGGGAGCAGTACTTC. Translation: CASSDRTSGRREQYF.

The gene calls are TRBV10-3 and TRBJ1-4, with D maybe TRBD1 (6 bases). V lost 6 bases to trimming and J lost 8 bases, with 16 bases between them. Germline values: CDR1 ENHRY, CDR2 SYGVKD. The CDR3 runs to 14 residues. CDR3 amino acids: CAIRAQGAGEKLFF. CDR3 bases: TGTGCCATCAGGGCACAGGGCGCGGGCGAAAAACTGTTTTTT.

This clone was seen a few times. The CDR3 reads CASSDPSNTEAFF. As DNA, the CDR3 is TGTGCCAGCAGTGATCCATCGAACACTGAAGCTTTCTTT. V is TRBV25-1 and J is TRBJ1-1; D gene uncertain. Germline V lookup: CDR1 MGHDK, CDR2 SYGVNS. The V gene lost 3 bases and the J gene lost 1 base, with 6 bases spanning the gap. The CDR3 is 13 amino acids.

The chain couples TRBV10-3 to TRBJ2-1; 10 bases are shared with TRBD1. Unmatched junction bases numbered 12, after V lost 5 bases and J lost 5 bases. Looked up from germline, CDR1 is ENHRY and CDR2 is SYGVKD. The CDR3 extends over 17 amino acids. Here the CDR3 reads CAISFSLPGTGDNEQFF. The CDR3 bases are TGTGCCATCAGTTTCTCCCTCCCGGGGACAGGGGACAATGAGCAGTTCTTC.

The genes are TRBV19 and TRBJ1-5; 8 bases are a match to TRBD1. The CDR3 sequence is 15 residues long. CDR1 is LNHDA and CDR2 is SQIVND in the germline V gene (reference sequence). J was trimmed by 8 bases and V by 1 base; bases with no gene match: 7. CDR3 DNA: TGTGCCAGTAGTATAGGCAGGGGGCGAGGTAAGCCCCAGCATTTT. Its translation is CASSIGRGRGKPQHF.

This clone is a singleton in its sample. V and J are TRBV5-1 and TRBJ2-2, with TRBD1 matching over 9 bases. Germline lookup yields CDR1 SGHRS and CDR2 YFSETQ. This CDR3 has 15 amino acids. Germline trimming cut 2 bases from V and 7 bases from J; bases unmatched to any gene: 6. CDR3: CASSFWDRASGELFF. CDR3 coding DNA: TGCGCCAGCAGCTTTTGGGACAGGGCGAGCGGGGAGCTGTTTTTT.